This TCR beta chain was retrieved from a study of T cell responses to AZD1222 COVID-19 vaccine (dated by TCRdb to about 2021). For the wider study: A total of more than 230 trial participants underwent TCR sequencing, of whom about 210 received two doses of AZD1222 and 26 received two doses of the MenACWY control vaccine. Trial participants were enrolled into age subgroups of 18-55, 56-69 and 70-plus years, which contained approximately 150, 30 and 60 TCR-sequenced participants, respectively. Paper-wide results and their limitations: After two AZD1222 doses, spike-specific TCR breadth and depth were significantly higher than at day 0 and than in MenACWY recipients. Participants were mostly white British, with more females than males. The authors suggested clonal diversity may have been underestimated. The 56-69-year group was small, and its depth increase did not reach significance, likely because of low power. Reportedly, almost half of the unique spike-specific TCRs recognized epitopes lying outside the regions that are mutated in the B.1.351 and B.1.1.7 variants. CD4 TCRs associated with the vaccine covered the entire spike protein, and the dominant responses were in regions 160-218 and 743-854. Because no day 14 peak-response samples were available, repertoires were characterized only after the peak T cell response. Conclusions about previously exposed vaccinees are limited because only a handful of AZD1222 recipients were SARS-CoV-2 seropositive at baseline.

In the case of this clone: This clone's antigen is unknown. Base-call qualities are not available, and no considerably larger clone is one nucleotide away.

The germline V gene yields SQVTM for CDR1 and ANQGSEA for CDR2. Trimming at the junction amounts to 1 base on V and 6 bases on J, and the germline ends lie 12 bases apart. The CDR3 has 13 amino acids, counting the end cysteine and phenylalanine. Only the CDR3 portion is preserved as DNA: 39 bases, with reading frame beginning at the first base. The CDR3 regions of human TCRbeta chains were analyzed by immunosequencing. In the paper's pipeline: TCRs in the repertoires were compared against a reference library of SARS-CoV-2-specific TCRs that had been generated with the MIRA antigen-specificity platform. Breadth meant the fraction of unique TCRs that were SARS-CoV-2-associated, whereas depth meant the fraction of total T cells that were SARS-CoV-2-associated. Using the MIRA data, each spike-specific TCR was assigned both to the spike region to which the TCR was reactive and to a CD4 or CD8 class. Log10-transformed breadth and depth values were compared by one-way ANOVA with Sidak's multiple comparisons tests. As stored in TCRdb, this immuneACCESS dataset retains in-frame rearrangements with V and J assigned. A fraction of the clones does not appear; measured against another copy, unresolved V genes explain less than half of the discrepancy, and the remainder lacks a known reason. V and J calls and clone size are copied from that table; D and trimming were computed from the DNA. The sample includes 210,000 or so clones, with approximately 94% observed a single time. Around 1.7% of the sample goes to the ten largest clones.

The time point tag for this specimen amounts to: about 28 days (+/-7) after the second vaccine dose. In light of the paper, this sample's treatment or condition label describes: meningococcal conjugate vaccine given as trial control. The vaccinee samples were drawn from two UK trials, COV001 and COV002, one of which was a single-blind randomized controlled phase 2/3 trial testing AZD1222 (ChAdOx1 nCoV-19) in healthy adults. For TCRbeta chain sequencing, PBMC samples from trial participants were taken at day 0 and at day 28 after the second dose. Rearrangement joined TRBV29-1 to TRBJ1-2; too little of a D gene remains to name it. This receptor was identified in an adult who received the MenACWY meningococcal vaccine as a control. The starting material was peripheral blood, obtained 28 days after the second dose of the MenACWY control vaccine. The sequence in DNA is TGCAGCGTTGAAGCCCGGACGGTGAATGGCTACACCTTC. The encoded protein is CSVEARTVNGYTF.